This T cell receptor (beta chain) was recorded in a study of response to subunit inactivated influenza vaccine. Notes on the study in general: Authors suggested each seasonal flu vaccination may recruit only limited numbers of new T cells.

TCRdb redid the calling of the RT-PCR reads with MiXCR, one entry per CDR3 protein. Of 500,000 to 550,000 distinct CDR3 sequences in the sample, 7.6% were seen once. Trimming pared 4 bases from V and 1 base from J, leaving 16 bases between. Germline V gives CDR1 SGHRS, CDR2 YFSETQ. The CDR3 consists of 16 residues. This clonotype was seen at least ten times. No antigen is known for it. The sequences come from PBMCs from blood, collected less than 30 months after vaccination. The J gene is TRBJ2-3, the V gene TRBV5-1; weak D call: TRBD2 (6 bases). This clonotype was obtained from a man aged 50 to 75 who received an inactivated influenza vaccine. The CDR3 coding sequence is TGCGCCAGCAGCAAACTTAGCGGTTCGGGCACAGATACGCAGTATTTT. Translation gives CASSKLSGSGTDTQYF.